This T cell receptor beta chain was sequenced during a study of early T cells in non-severe SARS-CoV-2 infection. As for the study in general: Chains were unpaired, as sequencing was done on bulk RNA from unsorted whole blood.

TCRdb analysed the 5' RACE reads with MiXCR anew, one entry per CDR3 protein. The sample contains more than 45,000 distinct CDR3 sequences, around an eighth of which appear only once. Germline values: CDR1 SGHRS, CDR2 YFSETQ. V shed 8 bases and J 4 bases; nucleotides not matched to a gene: 12. The CDR3 runs 16 residues. Material for sequencing was whole blood. This chain connects TRBV5-1 to TRBJ2-1; 10 positions match TRBD2. The receptor was derived from an adult who was a healthcare worker with PCR-confirmed SARS-CoV-2 infection or an uninfected control (not recorded which). DNA of the CDR3: TGCGCCAGAAGCACCCAAGCGGGAGGGATGTACAATGAGCAGTTCTTC. Translation gives CARSTQAGGMYNEQFF.